This entry describes one T cell receptor beta chain. The antigen is unknown. The CDR3 is made up of 11 amino acids. The V end lost 5 bases, the J end lost 5 bases, and 6 bases lay between the germline ends. The germline V gene encodes CDR1 MNHEY and CDR2 SVGAGI. This table comes from immunoSEQ multiplex PCR, and its TCRdb copy is limited to in-frame clones, with some not included. The sample carries 43,000 or so clones, 80% to 95% recorded once. The sample is drawn from a study of cytomegalovirus exposure and HLA in healthy donors. Study findings and constraints: Clusters of TCRs from the first cohort tended to co-occur in the 120 validation repertoires (as a later analysis found). Most TCRs appeared rarely, but some public TCRs recurred in many donors. A list of more than 150 TCR beta chains associated with cytomegalovirus was given.

Among the 110 or so subjects of the validation cohort, separate from the roughly 730-subject first cohort, were the donors. Sequencing input: PBMCs. The TCR originated in a young man in good health and CMV-seronegative. The chain employs TRBV6-5 and TRBJ2-5; unclear D gene. CDR3 region: CASSEEETQYF. Written as DNA, the CDR3 is TGTGCCAGCAGTGAAGAGGAGACCCAGTACTTC.